This entry lists 22 T cell receptor beta chains sequenced from one sample in a study of shared clonotypes between healthy human individuals. Data came from immunoSEQ multiplex PCR; TCRdb stores just in-frame clones and leaves some out. This table has about 990,000 clones, about four fifths appearing once. Sample: memory CD4+ T cells from PBMCs. Subset: CD45RA-negative fraction. These receptors were collected from a man aged 18-30 years in good health. Some clones in this sample may be carry-over from other donors' samples.

The chain is built from TRBV28 and TRBJ1-2; D is unclear. V was pared by 8 bases and J by 7 bases, with 17 bases between. Germline CDR1 and CDR2: MDHEN and SYDVKM. This CDR3 spans 13 amino acids. DNA for the CDR3: TGTGCCAGCGCGCCCGGCCACAGAAGTGGCTACACCTTC. Translating gives CASAPGHRSGYTF.

The V and J genes are TRBV5-1 and TRBJ1-4, with D hard to call. The CDR3 spans 14 residues. The ends were cut back, 1 base at V and 3 bases at J, with 7 bases in the middle. Looked up from germline, CDR1 is SGHRS and CDR2 is YFSETQ. The CDR3 is CASSLRVANEKLFF. CDR3 nucleotide sequence: TGCGCCAGCAGCTTGAGGGTGGCTAATGAAAAACTGTTTTTT. The complete variable domain, with remaining parts taken from reference TRBV5-1 and TRBJ1-4, reads KAGVTQTPRYLIKTRGQQVTLSCSPISGHRSVSWYQQTPGQGLQFLFEYFSETQRNKGNFPGRFSGRQFSNSRSEMNVSTLELGDSALYLCASSLRVANEKLFFGSGTQLSVL.

V gene TRBV7-3 combines with J gene TRBJ2-1, with D tentatively TRBD1 (8 bases). CDR1 and CDR2 from the germline V gene are SGHTA and FQGTGA. V gave up 5 bases and J gave up 9 bases, with 20 bases separating them. There are 15 residues in the CDR3. CDR3 nucleotides: TGTGCCAGCAGCCCAACCTCACAGGGGGGGACTGAGCAGTTCTTC. Amino acid sequence: CASSPTSQGGTEQFF.

V gene TRBV6-9 combines with J gene TRBJ2-1; 7 bases fit TRBD1. This CDR3 is built from 18 residues. Per the germline V gene, CDR1 is MNHGY and CDR2 is SVAAGI. Unmatched junction bases numbered 15, after V lost 5 bases and J lost 2 bases. For the CDR3, the DNA is TGTGCCAGCAGTCTACCCCCACCTGACAGGGAACCCTACAATGAGCAGTTCTTC. It yields the protein CASSLPPPDREPYNEQFF.

J is TRBJ2-5 and V is TRBV5-1, with TRBD2 matching 12 bases. With V trimmed by 5 bases and J by 5 bases, 10 bases remained unmatched. Germline V gene sequence: CDR1 SGHRS, CDR2 YFSETQ. There are 16 residues in the CDR3. The CDR3 nucleotides are TGCGCCAGCAGAGCTACTAGCGGGAGGTCTCTCGAGACCCAGTACTTC. Protein sequence: CASRATSGRSLETQYF.

This chain links TRBV28 with TRBJ2-3; TRBD2 is a possible D gene (5 bases). The germline V gene has CDR1 MDHEN and CDR2 SYDVKM. V lost 6 bases and J 4 bases, leaving 14 bases between the germline ends. The CDR3 is 14 amino acids. The CDR3 nucleotides read TGTGCCAGCAGCTCGGGGTACGGGTCAGATACGCAGTATTTT. Encoded protein: CASSSGYGSDTQYF.

The chain uses TRBV5-1 and TRBJ1-1; TRBD1 matches at 7 bases. The germline V gene has CDR1 SGHRS and CDR2 YFSETQ. The junction had 8 bases not matched to a gene; V was cut back by 2 bases and J by 1 base. CDR3 length equals 16 residues. CDR3 nucleotides: TGCGCCAGCAGCTTAACAGGGGAGAGGGAGAACACTGAAGCTTTCTTT. It translates to CASSLTGERENTEAFF. Combining the CDR3 with reference TRBV5-1 and TRBJ1-1 gives the whole variable domain KAGVTQTPRYLIKTRGQQVTLSCSPISGHRSVSWYQQTPGQGLQFLFEYFSETQRNKGNFPGRFSGRQFSNSRSEMNVSTLELGDSALYLCASSLTGERENTEAFFGQGTRLTVV.

The chain uses TRBV4-3 and TRBJ1-1, with a weak D call TRBD1 (5 bases). Germline V gene data show CDR1 as LGHNA and CDR2 as YSLEER. This CDR3 has 15 residues. The V end lost 1 base, the J end lost 4 bases, and 13 bases lay between the germline ends. The CDR3 DNA sequence: TGCGCCAGCAGCCAAGGGGGGGGGTCCTTCACTGAAGCTTTCTTT. Translated, it gives CASSQGGGSFTEAFF.

V gene TRBV6-5 combines with J gene TRBJ2-7; D might be TRBD1 (6 bases). Germline values: CDR1 MNHEY, CDR2 SVGAGI. The CDR3 loop spans 15 amino acids. V gave up 0 bases and J gave up 1 base, with 10 bases separating them. The CDR3 reads CASSYSGRGSYEQYF. DNA of the CDR3: TGTGCCAGCAGTTACTCGGGCAGGGGATCCTACGAGCAGTACTTC.

V and J are TRBV28 and TRBJ2-7, with D possibly called TRBD1 or TRBD2 (6 bases each). The CDR3 is made up of 13 amino acids. CDR1 and CDR2 (germline): MDHEN, SYDVKM. Trimming left V 6 bases short and J 4 bases short, with 13 bases between. The CDR3 nucleotides are TGTGCCAGCAGCCAGGGGACTGAATACGAGCAGTACTTC. Its protein is CASSQGTEYEQYF.

The gene calls are TRBV7-9 and TRBJ2-2; the D gene is possibly TRBD2 (6 bases). The CDR3 totals 15 residues. The V end was cut by 5 bases, the J end by 1 base, with 11 bases between. Germline CDR1 reads SEHNR; CDR2 reads FQNEAQ (reference sequence). The CDR3 sequence is CASSRTSLNTGELFF. CDR3 DNA: TGTGCCAGCAGCCGAACTAGCCTGAACACCGGGGAGCTGTTTTTT. Combining the CDR3 with reference TRBV7-9 and TRBJ2-2 gives the whole variable domain DTGVSQNPRHKITKRGQNVTFRCDPISEHNRLYWYRQTLGQGPEFLTYFQNEAQLEKSRLLSDRFSAERPKGSFSTLEIQRTEQGDSAMYLCASSRTSLNTGELFFGEGSRLTVL.

The chain links TRBV10-3 to TRBJ2-1, with 7 positions matching TRBD2. Trimming at V came to 1 base and at J to 0 bases, leaving 9 bases not matched to a gene. The CDR3 spans 18 residues. Germline V gene data show CDR1 as ENHRY and CDR2 as SYGVKD. CDR3 DNA sequence: TGTGCCATCAGTGAGTTGGCTAGCGGATCATACTCCTACAATGAGCAGTTCTTC. Its protein product is CAISELASGSYSYNEQFF.

This clone came up a few times. V is TRBV2 and J is TRBJ1-4; D not certain. Looked up from germline, CDR1 is SNHLY and CDR2 is FYNNEI. This CDR3 contains 13 residues. V was pared by 1 base and J by 12 bases, with 12 bases between. The CDR3 nucleotides are TGTGCCAGCAGTGAAGAGGTCGGGCTGGAACTGTTTTTT. Protein product: CASSEEVGLELFF.

DNA of the CDR3: TGTGCCAGCAGCGTAGACAGCCACCAAGATACGCAGTATTTT. It codes for CASSVDSHQDTQYF. The chain is built from TRBV9 and TRBJ2-3; D not resolved. CDR1 SGDLS and CDR2 YYNGEE come from the germline V gene. Trimming removed 0 bases from V and 5 bases from J, with 10 bases in between. CDR3 length: 14 residues.

The rearrangement uses TRBV6-5 and TRBJ2-3; 8 bases fit TRBD2. Germline assignment: CDR1 MNHEY and CDR2 SVGAGI. Unmatched junction bases numbered 8, after V lost 6 bases and J lost 6 bases. This CDR3 spans 14 amino acids. The CDR3 coding sequence is TGTGCCAGCAGCTTACGGGGGGGGCTCGATACGCAGTATTTT. Protein product: CASSLRGGLDTQYF.

Regarding this clone: Distinct nucleotide sequences in the sample also encode this CDR3. V is TRBV30 and J is TRBJ1-1; D not certain. The CDR3 contains 13 residues. Between the trimmed V and J ends, which lost 0 bases and 9 bases, there was a span of 14 bases. Germline CDR1 reads GTSNPN; CDR2 reads SVGIG (reference sequence). The DNA for the CDR3 is TGTGCCTGGAGTGTATCGGCAGGAGAGAAAGCTTTCTTT. Protein: CAWSVSAGEKAFF.

The chain has TRBV12-2 and TRBJ2-1; whether TRBD2, the table's D call, matches the DNA was not checked. TRBV12-2 is an annotated pseudogene. The length of the CDR3 is 18 residues. The CDR3 DNA reads TGTGCAAGTCGCGACCTCTTATCGACTAGCGGGAGCCCCCATGAGCAGTTCTTC. This codes for CASRDLLSTSGSPHEQFF.

This chain joins TRBV18 and TRBJ1-3; perhaps TRBD1 as D (6 bases). CDR1 and CDR2 from the germline V gene are KGHSH and LQKENI. V shed 2 bases and J shed 4 bases, with 15 bases lying between them. The CDR3 consists of 16 residues. Written as DNA, the CDR3 is TGTGCCAGCTCACCAGGGACACCGGCAGGAGGAAACACCATATATTTT. This sequence encodes CASSPGTPAGGNTIYF.

Points on this clone: Other DNA sequences in the same sample also yield this CDR3. The V and J genes are TRBV5-1 and TRBJ1-3; D is ambiguous. From germline, CDR1 is SGHRS and CDR2 YFSETQ. V was shortened by 0 bases and J by 0 bases, with 7 bases between the two germline ends. The CDR3 is made up of 15 amino acids. The DNA of the CDR3 is TGCGCCAGCAGCTTGGACAGTGGCTCTGGAAACACCATATATTTT. Protein sequence: CASSLDSGSGNTIYF.

The chain joins TRBV7-8 to TRBJ1-2; 8 bases line up with TRBD1. Germline trimming cut 5 bases from V and 4 bases from J; bases unmatched to any gene: 6. Germline V gives CDR1 SGHVS, CDR2 FQNEAQ. This CDR3 is 14 amino acids long. Here the CDR3 DNA reads TGTGCCAGCAGCCCAACCGGGACAGGCTATGGCTACACCTTC. Its protein is CASSPTGTGYGYTF.

With regard to this clone: A clone one base away is much larger, so this may be a read error. V gene TRBV7-8 combines with J gene TRBJ1-1; weak D call: TRBD1 (6 bases). Germline V lookup: CDR1 SGHVS, CDR2 FQNEAQ. Trimming cost V 3 bases and J 1 base, with 6 bases left between them. This CDR3 region has 13 residues. The CDR3 loop is CASSLTGNTEAFF. The CDR3 DNA follows: TGTGCCAGCAGCTTGACAGGGAACACTGAAGCTTTCTTT.

The chain joins TRBV5-4 to TRBJ2-5; D uncertain. Germline CDR1 SGHNT, CDR2 YYREEE (reference sequence). The CDR3 contains 15 residues. The V gene lost 0 bases and the J gene lost 0 bases, with 9 bases spanning the gap. CDR3: CASSLGGGNQETQYF. The DNA of the CDR3 is TGTGCCAGCAGCTTGGGGGGTGGAAACCAAGAGACCCAGTACTTC.